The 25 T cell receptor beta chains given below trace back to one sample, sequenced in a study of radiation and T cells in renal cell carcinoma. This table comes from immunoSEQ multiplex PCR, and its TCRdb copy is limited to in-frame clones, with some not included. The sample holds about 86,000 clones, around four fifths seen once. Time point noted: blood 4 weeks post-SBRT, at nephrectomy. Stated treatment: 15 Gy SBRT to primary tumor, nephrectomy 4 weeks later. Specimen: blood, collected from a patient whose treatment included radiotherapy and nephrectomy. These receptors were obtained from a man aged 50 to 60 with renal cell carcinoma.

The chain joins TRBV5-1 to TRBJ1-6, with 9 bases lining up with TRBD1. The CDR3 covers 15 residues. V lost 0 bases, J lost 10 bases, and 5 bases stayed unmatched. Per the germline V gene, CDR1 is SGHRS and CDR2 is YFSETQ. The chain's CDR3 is CASSLAGQGESPLHF. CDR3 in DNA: TGCGCCAGCAGCTTGGCGGGACAGGGCGAGTCACCCCTCCACTTT.

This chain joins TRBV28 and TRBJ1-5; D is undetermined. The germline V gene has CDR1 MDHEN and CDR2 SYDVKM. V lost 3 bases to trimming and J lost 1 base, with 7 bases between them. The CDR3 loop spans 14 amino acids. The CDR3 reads CASSFEQSNQPQHF. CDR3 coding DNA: TGTGCCAGCAGTTTTGAACAGAGCAATCAGCCCCAGCATTTT.

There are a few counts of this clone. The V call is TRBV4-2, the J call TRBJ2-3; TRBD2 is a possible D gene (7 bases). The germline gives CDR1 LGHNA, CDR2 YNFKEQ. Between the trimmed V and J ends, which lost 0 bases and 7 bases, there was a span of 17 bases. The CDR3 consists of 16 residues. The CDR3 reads CASSQELTGGGHTQYF. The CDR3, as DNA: TGTGCCAGCAGCCAAGAGCTAACGGGGGGCGGGCATACGCAGTATTTT.

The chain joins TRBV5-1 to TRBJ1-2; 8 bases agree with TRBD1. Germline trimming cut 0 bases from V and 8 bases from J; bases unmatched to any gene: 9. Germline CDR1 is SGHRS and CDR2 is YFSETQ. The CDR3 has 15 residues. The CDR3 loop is CASSLASQGARGYTF. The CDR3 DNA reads TGCGCCAGCAGCTTGGCCAGTCAGGGGGCTCGCGGCTACACCTTC.

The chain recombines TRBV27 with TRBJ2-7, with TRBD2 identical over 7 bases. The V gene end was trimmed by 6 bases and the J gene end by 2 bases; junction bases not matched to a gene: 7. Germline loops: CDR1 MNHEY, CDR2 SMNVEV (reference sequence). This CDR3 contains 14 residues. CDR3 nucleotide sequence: TGTGCCAGCAGCTCCATGCTAGCGGCCTACGAGCAGTACTTC. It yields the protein CASSSMLAAYEQYF.

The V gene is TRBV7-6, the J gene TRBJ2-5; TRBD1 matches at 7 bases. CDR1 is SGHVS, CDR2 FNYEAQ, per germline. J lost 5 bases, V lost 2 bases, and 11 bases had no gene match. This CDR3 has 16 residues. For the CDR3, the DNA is TGTGCCAGCAGCTTAAGGGGGCCTTATAGTATGGAGACCCAGTACTTC. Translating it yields CASSLRGPYSMETQYF.

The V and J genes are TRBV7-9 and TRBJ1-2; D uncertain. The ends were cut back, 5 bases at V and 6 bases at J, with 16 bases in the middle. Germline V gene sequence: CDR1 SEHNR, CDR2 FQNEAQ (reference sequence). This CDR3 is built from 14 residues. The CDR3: CASSPLGLPDGYTF. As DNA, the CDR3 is TGTGCCAGCAGCCCCCTGGGCCTCCCGGATGGCTACACCTTC.

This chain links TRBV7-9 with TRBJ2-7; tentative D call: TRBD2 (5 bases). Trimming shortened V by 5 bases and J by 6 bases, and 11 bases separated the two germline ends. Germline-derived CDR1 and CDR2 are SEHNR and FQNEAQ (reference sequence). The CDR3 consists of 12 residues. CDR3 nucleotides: TGTGCCAGCAGCCGGTGGGAGTCCGAGCAGTACTTC. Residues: CASSRWESEQYF.

DNA of the CDR3: TGCGCCAGCAGCCGCCGGGGCAGTGCAACTAATGAAAAACTGTTTTTT. Protein: CASSRRGSATNEKLFF. The chain is built from TRBV4-3 and TRBJ1-4, with D maybe TRBD1 (5 bases). The CDR3 runs 16 residues. Trimming took off 4 bases at V and 0 bases at J, with 12 bases between the two ends. Germline lookup yields CDR1 LGHNA and CDR2 YSLEER.

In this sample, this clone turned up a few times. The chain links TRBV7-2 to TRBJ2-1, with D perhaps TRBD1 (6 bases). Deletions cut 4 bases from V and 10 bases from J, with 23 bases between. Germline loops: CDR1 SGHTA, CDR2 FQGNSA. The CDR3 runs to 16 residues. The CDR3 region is CASSSLVGGPFGEQFF. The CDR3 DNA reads TGTGCCAGCAGCTCCCTTGTTGGGGGCCCCTTCGGAGAGCAGTTCTTC.

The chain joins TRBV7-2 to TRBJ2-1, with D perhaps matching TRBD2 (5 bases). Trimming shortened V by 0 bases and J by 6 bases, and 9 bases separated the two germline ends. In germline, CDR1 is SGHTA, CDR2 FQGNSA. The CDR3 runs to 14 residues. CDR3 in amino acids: CASSLAAGRNEQFF. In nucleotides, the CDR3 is TGTGCCAGCAGCTTAGCGGCGGGCCGCAATGAGCAGTTCTTC.

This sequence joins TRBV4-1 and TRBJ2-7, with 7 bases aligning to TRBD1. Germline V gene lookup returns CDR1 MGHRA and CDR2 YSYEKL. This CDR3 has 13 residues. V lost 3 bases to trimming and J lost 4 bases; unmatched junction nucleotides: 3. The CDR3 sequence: CASSQMDRYEQYF. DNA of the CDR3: TGCGCCAGCAGCCAGATGGACAGGTACGAGCAGTACTTC.

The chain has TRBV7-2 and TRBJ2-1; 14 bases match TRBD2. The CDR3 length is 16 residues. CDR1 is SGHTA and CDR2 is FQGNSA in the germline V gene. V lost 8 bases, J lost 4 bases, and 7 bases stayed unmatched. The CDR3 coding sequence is TGTGCCAGCTGCGGACTAGCGGGGGGCTCGTACAATGAGCAGTTCTTC. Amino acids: CASCGLAGGSYNEQFF.

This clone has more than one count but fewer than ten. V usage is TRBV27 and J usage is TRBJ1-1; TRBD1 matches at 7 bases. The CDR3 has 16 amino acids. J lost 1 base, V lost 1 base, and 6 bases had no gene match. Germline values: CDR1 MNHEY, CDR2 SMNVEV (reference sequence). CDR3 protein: CASSLYFGTANTEAFF. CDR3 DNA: TGTGCCAGCAGTTTATATTTCGGGACAGCGAACACTGAAGCTTTCTTT.

The CDR3 sequence: CASSPSRAPVSEQYF. The CDR3, as DNA: TGTGCCAGCTCACCGTCGCGGGCTCCCGTATCCGAGCAGTACTTC. V gene TRBV18 combines with J gene TRBJ2-7; tentatively, D is TRBD2 (5 bases). The V and J ends lost 3 bases and 6 bases respectively, with 18 bases between them. The CDR3 covers 15 residues. The V gene's germline CDR1 is KGHSH and CDR2 LQKENI.

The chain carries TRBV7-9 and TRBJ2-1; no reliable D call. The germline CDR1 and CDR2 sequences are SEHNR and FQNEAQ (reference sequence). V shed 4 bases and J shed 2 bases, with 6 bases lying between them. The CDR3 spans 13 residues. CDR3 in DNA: TGTGCCAGCAGCTGGGTCCCCTACAATGAGCAGTTCTTC. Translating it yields CASSWVPYNEQFF. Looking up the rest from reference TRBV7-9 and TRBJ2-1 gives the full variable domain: DTGVSQNPRHKITKRGQNVTFRCDPISEHNRLYWYRQTLGQGPEFLTYFQNEAQLEKSRLLSDRFSAERPKGSFSTLEIQRTEQGDSAMYLCASSWVPYNEQFFGPGTRLTVL.

In DNA, the CDR3 is TGTGCCAGCAATAGGGGGGGCTACACAGATACGCAGTATTTT. It codes for CASNRGGYTDTQYF. V is TRBV5-8 and J is TRBJ2-3; D might be TRBD2 (7 bases). There are 14 residues in the CDR3. Between the trimmed V and J ends, which lost 6 bases and 2 bases, there was a span of 13 bases. The germline V gene encodes CDR1 SGHTS and CDR2 YDEGEE.

CDR3 bases: TGTGCCTGGGCCTACACCTACGAGCAGTACTTC. Its protein is CAWAYTYEQYF. The rearrangement links TRBV30 to TRBJ2-7; D is undetermined. Trimming pared 5 bases from V and 2 bases from J, leaving 7 bases between. CDR3 size: 11 residues. The V gene's germline CDR1 is GTSNPN and CDR2 SVGIG (reference sequence).

This chain's CDR3 is CASSLFPPQGNQPQHF. The CDR3 DNA sequence: TGTGCCAGCAGTTTATTCCCCCCACAGGGAAATCAGCCCCAGCATTTT. The chain links TRBV27 to TRBJ1-5, with D possibly matching TRBD1 (6 bases). This CDR3 region has 16 residues. Between the trimmed V and J ends, which lost 1 base and 4 bases, there was a span of 14 bases. Per the germline V gene, CDR1 is MNHEY and CDR2 is SMNVEV (reference sequence).

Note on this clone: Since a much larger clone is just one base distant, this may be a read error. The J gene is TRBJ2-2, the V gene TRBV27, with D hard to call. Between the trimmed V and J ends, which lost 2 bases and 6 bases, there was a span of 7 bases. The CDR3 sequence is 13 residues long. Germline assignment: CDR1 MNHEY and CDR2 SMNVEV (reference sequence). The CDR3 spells CASSLSPAGELFF. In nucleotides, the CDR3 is TGTGCCAGCAGTTTAAGTCCCGCCGGGGAGCTGTTTTTT.

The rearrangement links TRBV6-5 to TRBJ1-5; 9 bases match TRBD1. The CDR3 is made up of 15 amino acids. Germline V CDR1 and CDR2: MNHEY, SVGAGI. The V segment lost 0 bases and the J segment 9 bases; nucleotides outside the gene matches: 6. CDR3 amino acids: CASSYSHRGRWPQHF. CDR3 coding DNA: TGTGCCAGCAGTTACTCCCACAGGGGGCGCTGGCCCCAGCATTTT.

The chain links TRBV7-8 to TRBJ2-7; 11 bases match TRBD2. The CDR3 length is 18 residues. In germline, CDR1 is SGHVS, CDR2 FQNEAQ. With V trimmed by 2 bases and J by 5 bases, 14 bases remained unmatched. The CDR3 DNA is TGTGCCAGCAGCTTACAGCTTAGCGGGGGGGCCCAGTCCCACGAGCAGTACTTC. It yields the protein CASSLQLSGGAQSHEQYF.

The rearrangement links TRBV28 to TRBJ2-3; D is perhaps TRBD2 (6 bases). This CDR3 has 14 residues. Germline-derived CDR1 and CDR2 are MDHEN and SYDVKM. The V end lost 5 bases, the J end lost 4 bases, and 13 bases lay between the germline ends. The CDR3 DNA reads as TGTGCCAGCAGTCCTCGACTAGATCCAGATACGCAGTATTTT. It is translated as CASSPRLDPDTQYF.

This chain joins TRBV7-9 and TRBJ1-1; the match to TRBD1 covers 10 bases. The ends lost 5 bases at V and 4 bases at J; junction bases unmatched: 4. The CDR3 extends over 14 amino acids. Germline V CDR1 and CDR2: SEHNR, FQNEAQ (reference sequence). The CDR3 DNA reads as TGTGCCAGCAGCCGGGACAGGGGAGCCACTGAAGCTTTCTTT. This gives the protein CASSRDRGATEAFF.

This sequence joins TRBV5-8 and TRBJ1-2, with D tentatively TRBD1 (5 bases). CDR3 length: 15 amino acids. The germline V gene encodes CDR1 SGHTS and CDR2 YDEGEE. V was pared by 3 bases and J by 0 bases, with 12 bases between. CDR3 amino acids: CASSSQGLANYGYTF. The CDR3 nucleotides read TGTGCCAGCAGCTCCCAGGGCTTAGCTAACTATGGCTACACCTTC.